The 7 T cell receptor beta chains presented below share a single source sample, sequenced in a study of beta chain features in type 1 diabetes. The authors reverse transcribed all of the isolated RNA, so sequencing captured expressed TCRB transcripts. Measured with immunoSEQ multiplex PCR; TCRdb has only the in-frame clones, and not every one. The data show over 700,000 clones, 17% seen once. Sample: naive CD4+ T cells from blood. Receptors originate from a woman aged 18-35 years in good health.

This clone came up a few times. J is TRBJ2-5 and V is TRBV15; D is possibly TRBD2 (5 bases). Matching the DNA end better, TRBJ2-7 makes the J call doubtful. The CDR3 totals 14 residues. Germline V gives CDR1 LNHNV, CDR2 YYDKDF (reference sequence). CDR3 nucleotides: TGTGCCACCAGCAGGGCGGGCAGCTACTACGAGCAGTACTTC. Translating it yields CATSRAGSYYEQYF.

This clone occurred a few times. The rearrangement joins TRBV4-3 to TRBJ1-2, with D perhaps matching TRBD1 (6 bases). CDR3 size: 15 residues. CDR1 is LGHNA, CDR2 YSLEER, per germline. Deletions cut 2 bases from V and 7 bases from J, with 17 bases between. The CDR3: CASSQLTGKVGGYTF. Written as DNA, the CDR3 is TGCGCCAGCAGCCAACTAACAGGGAAGGTTGGTGGCTACACCTTC.

CDR3: CASSQYPGTGGGGYTF. For the CDR3, the DNA is TGCGCCAGCAGCCAATATCCTGGGACCGGTGGGGGTGGCTACACCTTC. The rearrangement uses TRBV4-3 and TRBJ1-2; TRBD1 is a possible D gene (5 bases). V lost 2 bases to trimming and J lost 7 bases, with 20 bases between them. From germline, CDR1 is LGHNA and CDR2 YSLEER. This CDR3 has 16 residues.

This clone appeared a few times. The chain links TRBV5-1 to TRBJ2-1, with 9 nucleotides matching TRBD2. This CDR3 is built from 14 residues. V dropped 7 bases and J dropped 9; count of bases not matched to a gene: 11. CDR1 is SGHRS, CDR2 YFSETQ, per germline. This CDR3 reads CASWASGVSGEQFF. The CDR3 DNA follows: TGCGCCAGCTGGGCTAGCGGGGTCTCCGGTGAGCAGTTCTTC.

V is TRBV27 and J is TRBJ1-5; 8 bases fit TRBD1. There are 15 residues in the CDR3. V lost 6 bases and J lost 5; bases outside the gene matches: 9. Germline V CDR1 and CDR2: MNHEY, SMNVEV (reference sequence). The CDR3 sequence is CASRSQGALHQPQHF. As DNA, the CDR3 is TGTGCCAGCAGATCTCAGGGGGCGCTTCATCAGCCCCAGCATTTT.

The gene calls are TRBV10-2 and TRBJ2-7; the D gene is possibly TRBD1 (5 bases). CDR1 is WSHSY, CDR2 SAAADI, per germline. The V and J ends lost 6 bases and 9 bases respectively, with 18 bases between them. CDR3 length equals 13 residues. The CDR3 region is CASREDRSGGQYF. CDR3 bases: TGCGCCAGCAGGGAAGACAGATCGGGCGGGCAGTACTTC.

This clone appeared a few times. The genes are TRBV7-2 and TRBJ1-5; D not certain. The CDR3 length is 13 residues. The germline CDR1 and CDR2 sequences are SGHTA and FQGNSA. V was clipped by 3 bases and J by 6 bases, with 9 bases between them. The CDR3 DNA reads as TGTGCCAGCAGCTTGCAGCCAGCTCAGCCCCAGCATTTT. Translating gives CASSLQPAQPQHF.